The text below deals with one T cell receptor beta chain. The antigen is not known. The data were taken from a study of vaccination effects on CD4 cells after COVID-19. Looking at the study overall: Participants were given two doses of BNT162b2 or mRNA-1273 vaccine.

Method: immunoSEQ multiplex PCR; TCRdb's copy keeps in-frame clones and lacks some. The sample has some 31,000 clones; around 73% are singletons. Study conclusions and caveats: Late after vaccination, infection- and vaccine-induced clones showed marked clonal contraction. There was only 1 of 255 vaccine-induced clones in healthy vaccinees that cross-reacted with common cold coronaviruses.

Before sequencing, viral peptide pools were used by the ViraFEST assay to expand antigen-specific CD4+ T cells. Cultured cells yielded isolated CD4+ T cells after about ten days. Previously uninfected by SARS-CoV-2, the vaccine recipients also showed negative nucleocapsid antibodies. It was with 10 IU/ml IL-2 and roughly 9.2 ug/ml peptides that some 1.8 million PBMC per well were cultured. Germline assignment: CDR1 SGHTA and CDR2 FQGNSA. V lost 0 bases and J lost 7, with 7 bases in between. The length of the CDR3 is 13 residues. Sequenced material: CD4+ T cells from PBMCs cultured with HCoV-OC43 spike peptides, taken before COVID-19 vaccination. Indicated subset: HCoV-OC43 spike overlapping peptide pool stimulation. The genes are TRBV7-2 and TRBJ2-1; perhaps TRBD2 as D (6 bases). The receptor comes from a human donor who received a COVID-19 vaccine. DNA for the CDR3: TGTGCCAGCAGCTTAGCACGGGAGAATGAGCAGTTCTTC. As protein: CASSLARENEQFF.